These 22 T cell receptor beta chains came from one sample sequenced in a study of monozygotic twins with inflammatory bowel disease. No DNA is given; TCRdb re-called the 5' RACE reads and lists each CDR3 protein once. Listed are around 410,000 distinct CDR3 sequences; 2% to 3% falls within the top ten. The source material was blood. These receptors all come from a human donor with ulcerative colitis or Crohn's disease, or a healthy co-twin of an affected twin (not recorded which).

The CDR3 protein is CSASLAAQETQYF. This chain links TRBV20-1 with TRBJ2-5; TCRdb lists TRBD2, though no DNA is available to test this call. The CDR3 is 13 residues long. Germline loops: CDR1 DFQATT, CDR2 SNEGSKA (reference sequence).

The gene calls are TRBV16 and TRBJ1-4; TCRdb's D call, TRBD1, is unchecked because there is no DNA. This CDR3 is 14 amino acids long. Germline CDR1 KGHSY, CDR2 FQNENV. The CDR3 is CASSQVRASEKLFF.

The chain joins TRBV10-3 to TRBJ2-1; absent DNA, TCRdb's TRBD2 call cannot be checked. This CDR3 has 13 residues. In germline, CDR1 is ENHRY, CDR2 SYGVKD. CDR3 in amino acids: CAINVASRNEQFF.

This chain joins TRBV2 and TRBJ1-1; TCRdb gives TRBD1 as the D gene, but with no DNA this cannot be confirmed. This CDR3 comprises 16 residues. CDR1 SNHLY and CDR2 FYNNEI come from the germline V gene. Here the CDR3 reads CASSEARTGMNTEAFF.

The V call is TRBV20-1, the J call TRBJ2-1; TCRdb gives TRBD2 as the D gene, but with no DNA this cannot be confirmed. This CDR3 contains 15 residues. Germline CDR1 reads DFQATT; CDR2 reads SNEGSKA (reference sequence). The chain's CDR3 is CSARAAGVVYNEQFF.

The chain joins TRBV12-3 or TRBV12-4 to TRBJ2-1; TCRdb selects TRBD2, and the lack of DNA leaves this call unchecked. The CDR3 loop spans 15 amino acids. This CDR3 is CASILDSSSYNEQFF.

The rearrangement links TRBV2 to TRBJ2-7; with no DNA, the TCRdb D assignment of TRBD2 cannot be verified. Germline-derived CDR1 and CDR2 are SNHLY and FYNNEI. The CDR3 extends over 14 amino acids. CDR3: CASRWTSGPYEQYF.

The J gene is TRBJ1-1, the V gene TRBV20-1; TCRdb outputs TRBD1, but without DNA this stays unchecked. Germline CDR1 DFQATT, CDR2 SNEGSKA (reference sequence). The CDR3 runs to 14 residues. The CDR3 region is CSARGQGAWGEAFF.

The CDR3 loop reads CASRTTGLGGYTF. The chain uses TRBV27 and TRBJ1-2; with no DNA, the TCRdb D assignment of TRBD1 cannot be verified. Germline V gene lookup returns CDR1 MNHEY and CDR2 SMNVEV (reference sequence). CDR3 length: 13 residues.

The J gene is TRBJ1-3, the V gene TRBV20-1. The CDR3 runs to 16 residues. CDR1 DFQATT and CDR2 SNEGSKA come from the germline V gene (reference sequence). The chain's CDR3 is CSAKRPPRGSGNTIYF.

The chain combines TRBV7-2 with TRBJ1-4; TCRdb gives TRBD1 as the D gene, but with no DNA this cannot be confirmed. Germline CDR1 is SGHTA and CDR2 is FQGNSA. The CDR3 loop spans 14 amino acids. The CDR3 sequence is CASSTGLPNEKLFF.

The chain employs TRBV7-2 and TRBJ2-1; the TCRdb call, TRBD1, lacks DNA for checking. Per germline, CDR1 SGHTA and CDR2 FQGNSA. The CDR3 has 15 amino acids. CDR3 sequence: CASSPMGGFIGEQFF.

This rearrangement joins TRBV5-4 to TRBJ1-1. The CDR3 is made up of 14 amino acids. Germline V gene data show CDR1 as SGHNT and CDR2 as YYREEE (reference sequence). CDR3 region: CASGGQAVNTEAFF. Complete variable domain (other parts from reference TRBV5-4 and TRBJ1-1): ETGVTQSPTHLIKTRGQQVTLRCSSQSGHNTVSWYQQALGQGPQFIFQYYREEENGRGNFPPRFSGLQFPNYSSELNVNALELDDSALYLCASGGQAVNTEAFFGQGTRLTVV.

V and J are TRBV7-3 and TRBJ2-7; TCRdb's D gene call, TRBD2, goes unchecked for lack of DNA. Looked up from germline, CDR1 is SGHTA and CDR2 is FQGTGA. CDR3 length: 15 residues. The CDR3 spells CASSPTPGLVGEQYF.

The CDR3 here is CASSLETFSRGSTGELFF. This chain links TRBV11-3 with TRBJ2-2; TCRdb gives TRBD1 as the D gene, but with no DNA this cannot be confirmed. Germline V gene lookup returns CDR1 SGHNT and CDR2 YENEEA. The CDR3 spans 18 residues.

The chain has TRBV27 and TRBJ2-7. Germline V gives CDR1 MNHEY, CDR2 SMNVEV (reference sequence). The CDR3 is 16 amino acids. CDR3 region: CASSLSIGRSSYEQYF.

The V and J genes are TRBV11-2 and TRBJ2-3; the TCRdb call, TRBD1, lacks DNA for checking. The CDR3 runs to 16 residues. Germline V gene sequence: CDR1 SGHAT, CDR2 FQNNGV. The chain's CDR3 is CASSLVRGGGTDTQYF.

The CDR3 spells CACPNGGRISYNEQFF. The gene calls are TRBV30 and TRBJ2-1; the TCRdb D gene call, TRBD2, has no DNA to confirm it. The length of the CDR3 is 16 residues. From germline, CDR1 is GTSNPN and CDR2 SVGIG (reference sequence).

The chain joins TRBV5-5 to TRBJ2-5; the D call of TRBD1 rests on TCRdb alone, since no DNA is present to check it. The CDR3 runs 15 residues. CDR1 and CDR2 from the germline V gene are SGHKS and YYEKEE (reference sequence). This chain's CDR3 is CASSFDRERGETQYF.

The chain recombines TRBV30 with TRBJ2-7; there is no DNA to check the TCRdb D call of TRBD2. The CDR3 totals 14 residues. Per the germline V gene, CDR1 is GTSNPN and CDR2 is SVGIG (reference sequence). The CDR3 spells CAWNLGPPGYEQYF.

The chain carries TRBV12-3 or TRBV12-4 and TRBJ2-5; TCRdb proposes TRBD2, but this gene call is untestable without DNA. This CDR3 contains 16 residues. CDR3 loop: CASTLGLAGGWETQYF.

The CDR3 region is CSARDPWSAIYTQYF. The chain has TRBV20-1 and TRBJ2-3. CDR1 is DFQATT, CDR2 SNEGSKA, per germline (reference sequence). CDR3 size: 15 residues.